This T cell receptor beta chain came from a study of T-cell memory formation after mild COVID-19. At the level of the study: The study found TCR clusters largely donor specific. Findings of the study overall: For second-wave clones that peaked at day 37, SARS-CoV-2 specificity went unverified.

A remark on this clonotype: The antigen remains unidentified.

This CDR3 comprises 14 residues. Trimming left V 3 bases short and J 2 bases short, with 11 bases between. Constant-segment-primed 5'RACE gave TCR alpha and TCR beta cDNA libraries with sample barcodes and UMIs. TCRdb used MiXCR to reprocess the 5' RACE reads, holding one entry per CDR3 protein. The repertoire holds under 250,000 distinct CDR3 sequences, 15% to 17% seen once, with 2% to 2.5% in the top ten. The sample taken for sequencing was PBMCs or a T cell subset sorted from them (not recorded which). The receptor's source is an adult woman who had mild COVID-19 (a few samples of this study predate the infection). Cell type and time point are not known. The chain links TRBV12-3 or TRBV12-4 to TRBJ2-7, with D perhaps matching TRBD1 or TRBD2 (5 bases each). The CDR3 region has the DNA TGTGCCAGCAGTTTCGGGGTGGGGCCCTACGAGCAGTACTTC. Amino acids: CASSFGVGPYEQYF.